A single sample is the source of the 16 T cell receptor beta chains below, sequenced in a study of PD-1 blockade in classical Hodgkin lymphoma. This sample's time point: cycle 4 day 1 (C4D1), after 6 weeks of nivolumab. Every patient had relapsed following autologous stem cell transplantation, and cohorts differed in brentuximab vedotin exposure. Sequencing was performed with immunoSEQ multiplex PCR; in TCRdb, only in-frame clones are kept and a portion is missing. The sample lists some 19,000 clones; 75% to 85% were seen once. Sample: peripheral blood mononuclear cells (PBMCs), taken before the fourth cycle of nivolumab. The receptor source for this set is a human donor with classical Hodgkin lymphoma.

The V call is TRBV10-3, the J call TRBJ2-2, with D hard to call. The length of the CDR3 is 13 residues. Trimming left V 0 bases short and J 6 bases short, with 5 bases between. Germline V gene data show CDR1 as ENHRY and CDR2 as SYGVKD. The CDR3 region has the DNA TGTGCCATCAGTGAGTCGGACGCCGGGGAGCTGTTTTTT. Translation: CAISESDAGELFF.

This chain joins TRBV6-1 and TRBJ1-4; no firm D call. The V gene's germline CDR1 is MNHNS and CDR2 SASEGT. CDR3 length: 15 amino acids. V shed 3 bases and J shed 5 bases, with 13 bases lying between them. The chain's CDR3 is CASSDFLGINEKLFF. DNA for the CDR3: TGTGCCAGCAGTGATTTTTTGGGAATCAATGAAAAACTGTTTTTT.

The J gene is TRBJ1-3, the V gene TRBV4-3; D might be TRBD1 (5 bases). The germline V and J ends were trimmed by 0 bases and 3 bases, with 12 bases remaining between them. The CDR3 totals 16 residues. The germline gives CDR1 LGHNA, CDR2 YSLEER. In DNA form, the CDR3 reads TGCGCCAGCAGCCAAGATTATGATGGGGGTGGAAACACCATATATTTT. The encoded protein is CASSQDYDGGGNTIYF.

The chain has TRBV19 and TRBJ2-4, with a weak D call TRBD2 (6 bases). Looked up from germline, CDR1 is LNHDA and CDR2 is SQIVND (reference sequence). The length of the CDR3 is 17 residues. V was pared by 5 bases and J by 0 bases, with 17 bases between. The CDR3 protein is CASSVQGGQLAKNIQYF. In DNA, the CDR3 is TGTGCCAGTAGTGTACAAGGAGGGCAACTAGCCAAAAACATTCAGTACTTC.

The rearrangement joins TRBV13 to TRBJ2-1; 12 positions match TRBD2. This CDR3 contains 18 residues. Trimming removed 3 bases from V and 3 bases from J; junction bases left unmatched: 9. Looked up from germline, CDR1 is PRHDT and CDR2 is FYEKMQ (reference sequence). The CDR3 DNA sequence: TGTGCCAGCAGCTTTTTCGGACTAGCGGGACCACTCTACAATGAGCAGTTCTTC. Its protein is CASSFFGLAGPLYNEQFF.

V usage is TRBV11-2 and J usage is TRBJ2-1; D is perhaps TRBD2 (6 bases). V lost 1 base to trimming and J lost 5 bases, with 9 bases between them. The germline CDR1 and CDR2 sequences are SGHAT and FQNNGV. The CDR3 has 14 residues. DNA for the CDR3: TGTGCCAGCAGCTTAGTTCTAGCGAACAATGAGCAGTTCTTC. This sequence encodes CASSLVLANNEQFF. The full variable domain, with the rest looked up from reference TRBV11-2 and TRBJ2-1, is EAGVAQSPRYKIIEKRQSVAFWCNPISGHATLYWYQQILGQGPKLLIQFQNNGVVDDSQLPKDRFSAERLKGVDSTLKIQPAKLEDSAVYLCASSLVLANNEQFFGPGTRLTVL.

The chain carries TRBV29-1 and TRBJ2-2; no clear D. This CDR3 region has 14 residues. V was clipped by 5 bases and J by 4 bases, with 14 bases between them. Germline lookup yields CDR1 SQVTM and CDR2 ANQGSEA. DNA for the CDR3: TGCAGCGTTAGGTTGTGGGGTGGCACCGGGGAGCTGTTTTTT. It specifies CSVRLWGGTGELFF.

The V gene is TRBV10-2, the J gene TRBJ2-3; no reliable D call. V lost 1 base and J lost 0, with 14 bases in between. Germline V lookup: CDR1 WSHSY, CDR2 SAAADI. This CDR3 contains 17 residues. CDR3 sequence reads: CASSEYPPAVSTDTQYF. In nucleotides, the CDR3 is TGCGCCAGCAGTGAGTACCCCCCGGCGGTAAGCACAGATACGCAGTATTTT.

The chain has TRBV9 and TRBJ2-2; possibly TRBD1 or TRBD2 for D (6 bases each). The CDR3 runs to 17 residues. With 1 base removed from V and 5 bases from J, the gap between germline ends came to 18 bases. The V gene's germline CDR1 is SGDLS and CDR2 YYNGEE. The CDR3 bases are TGTGCCAGCAGCGTAAATATATGGGGGGCGAGTACCGGGGAGCTGTTTTTT. It encodes CASSVNIWGASTGELFF.

The rearrangement uses TRBV25-1 and TRBJ1-5; weak D call: TRBD1 (5 bases). Germline V CDR1 and CDR2: MGHDK, SYGVNS. The CDR3 is 14 residues long. V lost 6 bases, J lost 0 bases, and 9 bases lay in between. The CDR3 nucleotides are TGTGCCAGCAGCGGGGCGGGTAGCAATCAGCCCCAGCATTTT. Translated: CASSGAGSNQPQHF.

This clone was seen more than once but under ten times. The chain uses TRBV15 and TRBJ1-5; D may be TRBD1 (5 bases). Germline CDR1 LNHNV, CDR2 YYDKDF (reference sequence). V lost 5 bases and J 2 bases, leaving 13 bases between the germline ends. The CDR3 is made up of 15 amino acids. CDR3 sequence: CATSGGGTRNQPQHF. The CDR3 DNA reads TGTGCCACCAGCGGTGGAGGGACCCGCAATCAGCCCCAGCATTTT.

The V and J genes are TRBV6-5 and TRBJ2-3; TRBD1 matches 7 bases. Germline CDR1 MNHEY, CDR2 SVGAGI. Trimming cost V 6 bases and J 2 bases; bases outside gene matches: 5. CDR3 length equals 14 residues. CDR3 sequence reads: CASSSQGVTDTQYF. The CDR3 region has the DNA TGTGCCAGCAGCTCCCAGGGGGTCACAGATACGCAGTATTTT.

The chain carries TRBV10-3 and TRBJ2-7; the match to TRBD2 covers 12 bases. The CDR3 sequence is 16 residues long. Germline V gene data show CDR1 as ENHRY and CDR2 as SYGVKD. The V and J ends lost 3 bases and 7 bases, in that order; junction bases with no gene match: 10. CDR3 amino acids: CAISDGSGLAGWEQYF. The DNA for the CDR3 is TGTGCCATCAGTGACGGTTCGGGACTAGCGGGTTGGGAGCAGTACTTC.

This chain uses TRBV7-2 with TRBJ2-3; 8 positions match TRBD1. CDR1 and CDR2 from the germline V gene are SGHTA and FQGNSA. With V trimmed by 7 bases and J by 1 base, 4 bases remained unmatched. The CDR3 has 14 amino acids. CDR3 in amino acids: CASNVDRGTDTQYF. The CDR3 DNA sequence: TGTGCCAGCAACGTGGACAGGGGCACAGATACGCAGTATTTT.

There are a few counts of this clone. V is TRBV6-5 and J is TRBJ1-6, with D uncertain. This CDR3 is 12 amino acids long. With 5 bases removed from V and 8 bases from J, the gap between germline ends came to 7 bases. Germline-derived CDR1 and CDR2 are MNHEY and SVGAGI. The CDR3 DNA reads TGTGCCAGCAGTCTAAATTATTCACCCCTCCACTTT. It yields the protein CASSLNYSPLHF.

The chain combines TRBV19 with TRBJ1-5, with D perhaps TRBD1 (5 bases). CDR1 is LNHDA, CDR2 SQIVND, per germline (reference sequence). Deletions cut 7 bases from V and 0 bases from J, with 13 bases between. CDR3 length: 15 amino acids. CDR3 amino acids: CASILAGHSNQPQHF. CDR3 in DNA: TGTGCCAGTATTCTGGCAGGGCATAGCAATCAGCCCCAGCATTTT. The full variable domain, completed using reference TRBV19 and TRBJ1-5, is DGGITQSPKYLFRKEGQNVTLSCEQNLNHDAMYWYRQDPGQGLRLIYYSQIVNDFQKGDIAEGYSVSREKKESFPLTVTSAQKNPTAFYLCASILAGHSNQPQHFGDGTRLSIL.